This T cell receptor (beta chain) appears in the sequencing data of a study of blood T cell repertoires in COVID-19. Turning to the study itself: From T cells, B-cell-depleted T cells, or PBMCs came the material, which was cDNA or gDNA.

The sample holds a few counts of this clone. Germline CDR1 and CDR2: LNHDA and SQIVND (reference sequence). CDR3 size: 13 residues. Between the trimmed V and J ends, which lost 5 bases and 0 bases, there was a span of 5 bases. As originally analysed: Estimated nucleated cell counts came from reference gene primer amplification. Data came from immunoSEQ multiplex PCR; TCRdb stores just in-frame clones and leaves some out. The V and J calls and clone size come from that table; D and trimming were worked out from the DNA. The data contain roughly 76,000 clones, 75% to 90% of them singletons. The TCR sequence derives from a woman aged 45-65 years with acute COVID-19. Sequencing was carried out using PBMCs or T cells enriched from blood (not recorded which). The chain links TRBV19 to TRBJ1-3; no clear D. CDR3 DNA sequence: TGTGCCAGTAGTGTCGTCTCTGGAAACACCATATATTTT. This codes for CASSVVSGNTIYF.